Presented here are 12 T cell receptor beta chains from one specimen sequenced in a study of OX40 agonist ivuxolimab in advanced cancers. Profiling relied on immunoSEQ multiplex PCR, and the TCRdb table lists in-frame clones only, not all of them. Here the sample spans under 100,000 clones, roughly nine tenths being singletons. The sample was CD4+ or CD8+ T cells sorted from blood, taken in a trial of the OX40 agonist ivuxolimab. Source of these receptors: an adult with an advanced solid tumor such as melanoma, head and neck, liver or kidney cancer.

This clone was seen once. The chain recombines TRBV5-4 with TRBJ1-2, with TRBD1 matching over 8 bases. Germline CDR1 SGHNT, CDR2 YYREEE (reference sequence). V was pared by 4 bases and J by 6 bases, with 5 bases of the junction left unmatched. The CDR3 covers 13 residues. CDR3 DNA: TGTGCCAGCAGCCCCGACAGGGGTCATGGCTACACCTTC. It is translated as CASSPDRGHGYTF.

This clone has just a few counts. Other DNA sequences of this sample code for an identical CDR3. The V gene is TRBV7-6, the J gene TRBJ2-3; 8 nucleotides agree with TRBD1. Per germline, CDR1 SGHVS and CDR2 FNYEAQ. V lost 1 base, J lost 6 bases, and 0 bases stayed unmatched. The CDR3 is made up of 13 amino acids. CDR3 amino acids: CASSLGDRDTQYF. DNA for the CDR3: TGTGCCAGCAGCTTAGGGGACAGGGATACGCAGTATTTT.

This chain connects TRBV6-6 to TRBJ1-2; D might be TRBD1 (6 bases). The germline gives CDR1 MNHNY, CDR2 SVGAGI (reference sequence). V was trimmed by 0 bases and J by 6 bases, leaving 11 bases between them. This CDR3 is built from 14 residues. CDR3 coding DNA: TGTGCCAGCAGTTACTCAAGGGGGGCGGATGGCTACACCTTC. Encoded protein: CASSYSRGADGYTF.

The chain has TRBV28 and TRBJ1-2; the D is unclear. Trimming shortened V by 7 bases and J by 7 bases, and 13 bases separated the two germline ends. CDR1 and CDR2 (germline): MDHEN, SYDVKM. The CDR3 extends over 12 amino acids. The CDR3 is CASTGGTRGYTF. The CDR3 nucleotides read TGTGCCAGCACTGGCGGCACTCGTGGCTACACCTTC.

This sequence joins TRBV7-3 and TRBJ2-7; D may be TRBD1 (6 bases). This CDR3 comprises 17 residues. Trimming shortened V by 5 bases and J by 4 bases, and 24 bases separated the two germline ends. Germline V gene data show CDR1 as SGHTA and CDR2 as FQGTGA. The CDR3 sequence: CASSTLILTGLKYEQYF. In DNA form, the CDR3 reads TGTGCCAGCAGCACCTTAATTTTGACAGGCCTAAAATACGAGCAGTACTTC.

This clone occurred once. Written as DNA, the CDR3 is TGCGCCAGCAGCCAGGCTGGGACAGGGACCCCGCGGACGCAGTATTTT. Its protein product is CASSQAGTGTPRTQYF. V gene TRBV4-3 combines with J gene TRBJ2-3; 9 nucleotides agree with TRBD1. CDR1 is LGHNA, CDR2 YSLEER, per germline. The V segment lost 3 bases and the J segment 9 bases; nucleotides outside the gene matches: 13. This CDR3 comprises 16 residues.

The V and J genes are TRBV11-1 and TRBJ1-2; 9 bases fit TRBD1. The V segment lost 4 bases and the J segment 2 bases; nucleotides outside the gene matches: 5. Germline-derived CDR1 and CDR2 are SGHAT and FQDESV (reference sequence). This CDR3 has 15 amino acids. CDR3 coding DNA: TGTGCCAGCAGCTCCTACAGGGGGCCGAACTATGGCTACACCTTC. It codes for CASSSYRGPNYGYTF.

The rearrangement joins TRBV5-6 to TRBJ2-3, with TRBD2 matching 8 bases. V lost 2 bases and J lost 5; bases outside the gene matches: 4. The CDR3 runs 14 residues. CDR1 and CDR2 (germline): SGHDT, YYEEEE. This chain's CDR3 is CASSLAGVQDTQYF. The CDR3 coding sequence is TGTGCCAGCAGCTTAGCGGGAGTACAAGATACGCAGTATTTT.

V is TRBV11-2 and J is TRBJ1-1; D not resolved. The germline CDR1 and CDR2 sequences are SGHAT and FQNNGV. The CDR3 is made up of 13 amino acids. V dropped 1 base and J dropped 6 bases, with 9 bases sitting between them. The CDR3 spells CASSLGVLAEAFF. In DNA, the CDR3 is TGTGCCAGCAGCTTAGGAGTGCTGGCTGAAGCTTTCTTT.

The chain links TRBV18 to TRBJ1-1; tentatively, D is TRBD1 (5 bases). Germline values: CDR1 KGHSH, CDR2 LQKENI. The CDR3 sequence is 16 residues long. The V and J ends lost 2 bases and 3 bases respectively, with 16 bases between them. The CDR3 protein is CASSPTGPSGDTEAFF. CDR3 bases: TGTGCCAGCTCACCAACGGGACCCTCGGGGGACACTGAAGCTTTCTTT.

The chain is built from TRBV30 and TRBJ2-1; no definite D call. V was trimmed by 8 bases and J by 0 bases, leaving 11 bases between them. Germline V lookup: CDR1 GTSNPN, CDR2 SVGIG (reference sequence). This CDR3 is built from 13 residues. The CDR3 DNA is TGTGCCCAAGCAGGTGACTCCTACAATGAGCAGTTCTTC. Its translation is CAQAGDSYNEQFF.

This chain links TRBV5-1 with TRBJ1-5; a possible D gene is TRBD1 (6 bases). This CDR3 has 16 amino acids. V lost 0 bases, J lost 7 bases, and 17 bases lay in between. Germline V CDR1 and CDR2: SGHRS, YFSETQ. In nucleotides, the CDR3 is TGCGCCAGCAGCTTGGACGGGCCCCTTCAGGGGCAGCCCCAGCATTTT. It codes for CASSLDGPLQGQPQHF.